The clone carrying this T cell receptor (beta chain) has only a few counts. Its antigen is unidentified. Germline CDR1 reads LNHNV; CDR2 reads YYDKDF (reference sequence). The ends were cut back, 0 bases at V and 7 bases at J, with 18 bases in the middle. This CDR3 comprises 17 residues. This sample stems from a study of T-cell reconstitution after alpha-beta-depleted transplantation in children. Unique molecular identifiers were built into the TCRbeta library. TCRdb independently ran MiXCR on the PCR reads; one entry per CDR3 protein. The sample yields some 290,000 distinct CDR3 sequences, 23% seen once. Study results and caveats: In patients about two months after transplant, alpha-beta T cells reportedly arose from several hundred expanded graft clones. The high TCRbeta diversity at day 60 in some patients came from surviving recipient T cells and thymic progenitors. Hyperexpanded clones declined; after one year, newly produced T cells mostly supplied diversity.

The sample here was PBMCs, mostly from graft donor cells, taken 180 days after TCRalphabeta/CD19-depleted stem cell transplant. The V gene is TRBV15, the J gene TRBJ2-2; TRBD2 might be the D (6 bases). This receptor was identified in a male patient younger than 18 who had a stem cell transplant for acute lymphoblastic leukemia, so the T cells may come from the graft donor. The CDR3 DNA reads as TGTGCCACCAGCAGAGATGGGGTACTAGCAAGGGTCGGGGAGCTGTTTTTT. As protein: CATSRDGVLARVGELFF.